This T cell receptor beta chain was recovered during a study of T-cell reconstitution after alpha-beta-depleted transplantation in children. The CDR3 runs to 16 residues. V lost 0 bases and J 5 bases, leaving 14 bases between the germline ends. This clonotype has a handful of counts. Preparation of the TCRbeta library was carried out with unique molecular identifiers. TCRdb ran MiXCR on the PCR reads and lists one entry per CDR3 protein. The sample has roughly 250,000 distinct CDR3 sequences, 7.5% to 9.5% seen once. The sample here was PBMCs, mostly from graft donor cells, taken 180 days after TCRalphabeta/CD19-depleted stem cell transplant. This TCR came from a male patient between 10 and 17 years old who had a stem cell transplant for acute lymphoblastic leukemia, so the T cells may come from the graft donor. This rearrangement joins TRBV23-1 to TRBJ2-1; a weak D match, TRBD2 (5 bases). TRBV23-1 is annotated as an ORF whose role is uncertain. The CDR3 protein is CASSQSNGKGDNEQFF. CDR3 nucleotide sequence: TGCGCCAGCAGTCAATCGAACGGGAAAGGAGACAATGAGCAGTTCTTC.